A single TCR beta chain is shown here with its context. Study processing details: Nucleated cell number was recorded as an estimate derived from reference gene primer amplification. Method: immunoSEQ multiplex PCR; TCRdb's copy keeps in-frame clones and lacks some. That table furnishes V, J and clone size, whereas the DNA furnished D and trimming. This repertoire shows 100,000 or so clones, about 91% found once; its top ten account for 4% to 4.5%. This sample stems from a study of blood T cell repertoires in COVID-19. Study at large: Acute and convalescent COVID-19 samples came from the United States, Italy and Spain. From T cells, B-cell-depleted T cells, or PBMCs came the material, which was cDNA or gDNA.

V lost 4 bases to trimming and J lost 1 base, with 7 bases between them. This CDR3 has 13 amino acids. The TCR was taken from a man aged 18 to 29 with acute or convalescent COVID-19. The chain couples TRBV12-3 or TRBV12-4 to TRBJ1-1; D might be TRBD1 (5 bases). Sequencing was performed on peripheral blood. In DNA form, the CDR3 reads TGTGCCAGCAGTTCGACAGAGAACACTGAAGCTTTCTTT. Translating gives CASSSTENTEAFF.